Described below is a single T cell receptor beta chain sequence and its context. The sample comes from a study of blood T cells in healthy people across ages. The V segment lost 5 bases and the J segment 4 bases; nucleotides outside the gene matches: 17. The CDR3 runs to 19 residues. No fewer than 7 million PBMCs went into each sample. The use of a sample-barcoded 5' primer and a J-beta primer mix characterized a second PCR of roughly 6 to 11 cycles. TCRdb analysed the 5' RACE reads with MiXCR anew, one entry per CDR3 protein. Among about 1.6 million distinct CDR3 sequences listed, about 35% were seen once.

The TCR originated in a woman aged 25 to 45 in good health. This sequence joins TRBV12-3 or TRBV12-4 and TRBJ1-1; TRBD1 matches at 12 bases. The sequenced sample was blood. DNA of the CDR3: TGTGCCAGCAGTCTAGGGAGGGGGACGGGACAGGGGGCGAGCACTGAAGCTTTCTTT. Its protein product is CASSLGRGTGQGASTEAFF.